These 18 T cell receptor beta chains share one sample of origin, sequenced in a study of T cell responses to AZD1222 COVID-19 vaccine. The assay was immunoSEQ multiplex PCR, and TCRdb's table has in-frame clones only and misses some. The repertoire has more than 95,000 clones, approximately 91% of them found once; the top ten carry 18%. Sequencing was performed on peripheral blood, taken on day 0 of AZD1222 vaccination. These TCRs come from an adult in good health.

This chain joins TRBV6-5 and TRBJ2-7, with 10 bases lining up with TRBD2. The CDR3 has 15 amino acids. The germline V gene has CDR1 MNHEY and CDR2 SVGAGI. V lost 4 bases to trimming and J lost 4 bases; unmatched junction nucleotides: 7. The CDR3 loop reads CASSLPGLAIYEQYF. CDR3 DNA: TGTGCCAGCAGTTTACCGGGACTAGCGATATACGAGCAGTACTTC.

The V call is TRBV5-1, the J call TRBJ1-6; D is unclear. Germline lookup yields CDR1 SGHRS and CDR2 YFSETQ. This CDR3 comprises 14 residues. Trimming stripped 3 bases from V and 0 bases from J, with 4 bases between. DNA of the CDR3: TGCGCCAGCAGCTCCCGCTCCTATAATTCACCCCTCCACTTT. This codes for CASSSRSYNSPLHF. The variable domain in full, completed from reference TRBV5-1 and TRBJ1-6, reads KAGVTQTPRYLIKTRGQQVTLSCSPISGHRSVSWYQQTPGQGLQFLFEYFSETQRNKGNFPGRFSGRQFSNSRSEMNVSTLELGDSALYLCASSSRSYNSPLHFGNGTRLTVT.

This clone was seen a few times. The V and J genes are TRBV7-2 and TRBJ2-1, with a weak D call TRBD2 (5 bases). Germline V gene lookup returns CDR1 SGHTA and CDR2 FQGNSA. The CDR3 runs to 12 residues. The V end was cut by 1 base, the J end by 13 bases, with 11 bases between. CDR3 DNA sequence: TGTGCCAGCAGCTTAGGAGGGTTATTCCAGTTCTTC. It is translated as CASSLGGLFQFF.

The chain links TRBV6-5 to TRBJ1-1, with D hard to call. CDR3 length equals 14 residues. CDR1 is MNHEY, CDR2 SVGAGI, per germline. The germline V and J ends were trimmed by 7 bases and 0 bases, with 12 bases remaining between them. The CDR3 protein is CASKGRVMNTEAFF. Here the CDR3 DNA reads TGTGCCAGCAAAGGTCGGGTTATGAACACTGAAGCTTTCTTT.

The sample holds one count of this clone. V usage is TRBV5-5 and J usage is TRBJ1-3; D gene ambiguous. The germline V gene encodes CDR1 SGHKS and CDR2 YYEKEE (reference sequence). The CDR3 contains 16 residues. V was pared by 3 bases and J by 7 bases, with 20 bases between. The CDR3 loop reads CASSYSSSRLRNTIYF. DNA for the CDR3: TGTGCCAGCAGCTACTCAAGCTCCAGACTCCGGAACACCATATATTTT.

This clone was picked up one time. CDR3 sequence (DNA): TGTGCCATCAGTGACGGGTTTGGACAGGGGGCCTACGAGCAGTACTTC. Translation: CAISDGFGQGAYEQYF. This chain uses TRBV10-3 with TRBJ2-7, with 10 nucleotides matching TRBD1. V gave up 3 bases and J gave up 2 bases; unmatched junction bases: 7. Germline V lookup: CDR1 ENHRY, CDR2 SYGVKD. The CDR3 is 16 residues long.

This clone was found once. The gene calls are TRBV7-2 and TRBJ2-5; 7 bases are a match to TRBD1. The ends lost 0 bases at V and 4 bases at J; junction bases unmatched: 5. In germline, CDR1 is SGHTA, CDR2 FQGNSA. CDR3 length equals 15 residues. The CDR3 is CASSLAGQSGETQYF. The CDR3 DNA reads TGTGCCAGCAGCTTAGCGGGACAGTCGGGAGAGACCCAGTACTTC.

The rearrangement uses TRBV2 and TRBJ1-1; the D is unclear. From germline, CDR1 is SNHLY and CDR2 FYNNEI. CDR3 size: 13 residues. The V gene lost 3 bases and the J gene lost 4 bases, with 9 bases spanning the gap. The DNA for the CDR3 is TGTGCCAGCAGTGAGGTGTTCAGCACTGAAGCTTTCTTT. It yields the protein CASSEVFSTEAFF.

The CDR3 coding sequence is TGTGCCAGCAGCGTAGACGCAGGGGAGTTCGGTGGCTACACCTTC. Translated, it gives CASSVDAGEFGGYTF. The chain carries TRBV9 and TRBJ1-2; D is possibly TRBD1 (6 bases). V gave up 0 bases and J gave up 7 bases, with 16 bases separating them. This CDR3 is built from 15 residues. CDR1 and CDR2 (germline): SGDLS, YYNGEE.

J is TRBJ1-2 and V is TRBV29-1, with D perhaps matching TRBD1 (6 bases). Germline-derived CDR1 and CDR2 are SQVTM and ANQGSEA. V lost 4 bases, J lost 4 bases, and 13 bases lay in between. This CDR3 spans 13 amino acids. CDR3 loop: CSVGTDRSYGYTF. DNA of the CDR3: TGCAGCGTTGGAACAGACAGGAGCTATGGCTACACCTTC.

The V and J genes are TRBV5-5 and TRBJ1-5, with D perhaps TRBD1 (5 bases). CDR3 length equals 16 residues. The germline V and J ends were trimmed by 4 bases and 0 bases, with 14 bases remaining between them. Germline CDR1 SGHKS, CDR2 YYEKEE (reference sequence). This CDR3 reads CASSLYLTVSNQPQHF. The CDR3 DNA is TGTGCCAGCAGCCTTTACTTGACAGTTAGCAATCAGCCCCAGCATTTT. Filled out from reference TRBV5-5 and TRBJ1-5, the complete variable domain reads DAGVTQSPTHLIKTRGQQVTLRCSPISGHKSVSWYQQVLGQGPQFIFQYYEKEERGRGNFPDRFSARQFPNYSSELNVNALLLGDSALYLCASSLYLTVSNQPQHFGDGTRLSIL.

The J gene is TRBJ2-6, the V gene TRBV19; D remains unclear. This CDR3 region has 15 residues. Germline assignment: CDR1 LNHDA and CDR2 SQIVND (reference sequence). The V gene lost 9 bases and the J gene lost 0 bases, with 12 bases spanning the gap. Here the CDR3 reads CASQRPVSGANVLTF. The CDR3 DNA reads TGTGCCAGCCAACGACCCGTCTCTGGGGCCAACGTCCTGACTTTC.

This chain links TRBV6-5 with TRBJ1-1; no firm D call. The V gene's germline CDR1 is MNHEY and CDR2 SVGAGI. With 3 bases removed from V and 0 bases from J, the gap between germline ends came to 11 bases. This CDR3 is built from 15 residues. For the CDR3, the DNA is TGTGCCAGCAGTTATAGTGTCAGTCTGAACACTGAAGCTTTCTTT. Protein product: CASSYSVSLNTEAFF.

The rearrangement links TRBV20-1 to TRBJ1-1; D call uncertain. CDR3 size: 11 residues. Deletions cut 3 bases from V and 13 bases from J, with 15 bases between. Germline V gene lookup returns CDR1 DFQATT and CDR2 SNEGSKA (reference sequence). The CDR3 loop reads CSASSARVVFF. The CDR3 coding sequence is TGCAGTGCTAGTTCCGCGAGGGTGGTTTTCTTT.

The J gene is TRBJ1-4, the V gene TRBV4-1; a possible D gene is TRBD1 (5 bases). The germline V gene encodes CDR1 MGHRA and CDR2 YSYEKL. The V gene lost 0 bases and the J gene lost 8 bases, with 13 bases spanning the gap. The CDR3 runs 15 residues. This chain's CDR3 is CASSQEGGSGEKLFF. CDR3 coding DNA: TGCGCCAGCAGCCAAGAGGGGGGTAGTGGGGAAAAACTGTTTTTT.

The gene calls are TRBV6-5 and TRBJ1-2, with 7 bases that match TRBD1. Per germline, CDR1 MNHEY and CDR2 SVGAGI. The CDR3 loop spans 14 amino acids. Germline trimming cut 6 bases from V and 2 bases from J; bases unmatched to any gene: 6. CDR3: CASRHTTGNYGYTF. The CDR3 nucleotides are TGTGCCAGCAGACATACGACAGGGAACTATGGCTACACCTTC.

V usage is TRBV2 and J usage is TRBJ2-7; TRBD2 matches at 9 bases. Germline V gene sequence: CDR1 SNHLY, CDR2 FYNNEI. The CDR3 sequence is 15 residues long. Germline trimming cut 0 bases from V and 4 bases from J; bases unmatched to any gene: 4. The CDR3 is CASSEAQRGEYEQYF. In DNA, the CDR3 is TGTGCCAGCAGTGAAGCCCAGCGGGGGGAGTACGAGCAGTACTTC.

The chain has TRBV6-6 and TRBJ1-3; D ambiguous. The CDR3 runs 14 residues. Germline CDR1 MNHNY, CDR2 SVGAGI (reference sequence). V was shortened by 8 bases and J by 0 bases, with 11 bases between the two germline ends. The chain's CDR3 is CASAGKSSGNTIYF. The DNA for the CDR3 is TGTGCCAGCGCTGGGAAAAGCTCTGGAAACACCATATATTTT.